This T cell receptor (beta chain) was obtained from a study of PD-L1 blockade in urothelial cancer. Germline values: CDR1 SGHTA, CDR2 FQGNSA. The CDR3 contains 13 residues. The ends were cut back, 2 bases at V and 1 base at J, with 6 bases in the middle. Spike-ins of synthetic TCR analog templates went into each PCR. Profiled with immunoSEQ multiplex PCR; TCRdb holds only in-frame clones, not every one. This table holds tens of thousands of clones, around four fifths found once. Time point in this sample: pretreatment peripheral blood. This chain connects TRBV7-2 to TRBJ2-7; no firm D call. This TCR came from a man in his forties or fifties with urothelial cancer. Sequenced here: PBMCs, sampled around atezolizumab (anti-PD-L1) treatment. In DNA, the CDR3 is TGTGCCAGCAGCTTAATATCGTCCTACGAGCAGTACTTC. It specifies CASSLISSYEQYF.